This record looks at one T cell receptor (beta chain) sequence and its context. Its target is not known. The data were taken from a study of cytomegalovirus exposure and HLA in healthy donors. The germline gives CDR1 SQVTM, CDR2 ANQGSEA. V lost 5 bases to trimming and J lost 7 bases, with 12 bases between them. This CDR3 contains 12 residues. PCR amplification relied on 60 Vbeta primers (plus 13 Jbeta primers). Clones were read by immunoSEQ multiplex PCR, and TCRdb kept only the in-frame ones, dropping some. The repertoire holds about 200,000 clones, around nine tenths seen once, with approximately 0.31% in the top ten. Broader study findings: Specificity of a few CMV-associated chains for CMV antigens was verified in vitro. A later analysis linked a missense variant in DCLRE1C to the trimming of TCR beta V and J genes. Analysis performed later showed TCR beta chains linked to HLA being more clonally expanded than equally common others. The authors reported that TCR beta sequences could predict HLA-A and HLA-B alleles. These predictions were accurate for most subjects in the first cohort.

Sequencing input: PBMCs. J is TRBJ2-1 and V is TRBV29-1, with D possibly matching TRBD1 (5 bases). The sequence derives from a woman aged 30 to 39 in good health and CMV-seronegative. As DNA, the CDR3 is TGCAGCGTTAGCAGGGAAATGAATGAGCAGTTCTTC. This gives the protein CSVSREMNEQFF.